This T cell receptor (beta chain) originates from a study of T cell changes during pregnancy in multiple sclerosis. The CDR3 has 16 amino acids. The ends lost 4 bases at V and 6 bases at J; junction bases unmatched: 11. Germline V gene data show CDR1 as PRHDT and CDR2 as FYEKMQ (reference sequence). Sequencing was performed with immunoSEQ multiplex PCR; in TCRdb, only in-frame clones are kept and a portion is missing. The sample records 38,000 or so clones, about 92% being singletons. The chain links TRBV13 to TRBJ2-7, with TRBD1 matching 11 bases. This receptor was taken from a female donor with multiple sclerosis, enrolled in a pregnancy study. This specimen consisted of CD8+ T cells from peripheral blood mononuclear cells, obtained in the first trimester of pregnancy. CDR3 DNA sequence: TGTGCCAGCAGCTCGAACCCGGGACAGGGGGTGCCCGAGCAGTACTTC. It translates to CASSSNPGQGVPEQYF.